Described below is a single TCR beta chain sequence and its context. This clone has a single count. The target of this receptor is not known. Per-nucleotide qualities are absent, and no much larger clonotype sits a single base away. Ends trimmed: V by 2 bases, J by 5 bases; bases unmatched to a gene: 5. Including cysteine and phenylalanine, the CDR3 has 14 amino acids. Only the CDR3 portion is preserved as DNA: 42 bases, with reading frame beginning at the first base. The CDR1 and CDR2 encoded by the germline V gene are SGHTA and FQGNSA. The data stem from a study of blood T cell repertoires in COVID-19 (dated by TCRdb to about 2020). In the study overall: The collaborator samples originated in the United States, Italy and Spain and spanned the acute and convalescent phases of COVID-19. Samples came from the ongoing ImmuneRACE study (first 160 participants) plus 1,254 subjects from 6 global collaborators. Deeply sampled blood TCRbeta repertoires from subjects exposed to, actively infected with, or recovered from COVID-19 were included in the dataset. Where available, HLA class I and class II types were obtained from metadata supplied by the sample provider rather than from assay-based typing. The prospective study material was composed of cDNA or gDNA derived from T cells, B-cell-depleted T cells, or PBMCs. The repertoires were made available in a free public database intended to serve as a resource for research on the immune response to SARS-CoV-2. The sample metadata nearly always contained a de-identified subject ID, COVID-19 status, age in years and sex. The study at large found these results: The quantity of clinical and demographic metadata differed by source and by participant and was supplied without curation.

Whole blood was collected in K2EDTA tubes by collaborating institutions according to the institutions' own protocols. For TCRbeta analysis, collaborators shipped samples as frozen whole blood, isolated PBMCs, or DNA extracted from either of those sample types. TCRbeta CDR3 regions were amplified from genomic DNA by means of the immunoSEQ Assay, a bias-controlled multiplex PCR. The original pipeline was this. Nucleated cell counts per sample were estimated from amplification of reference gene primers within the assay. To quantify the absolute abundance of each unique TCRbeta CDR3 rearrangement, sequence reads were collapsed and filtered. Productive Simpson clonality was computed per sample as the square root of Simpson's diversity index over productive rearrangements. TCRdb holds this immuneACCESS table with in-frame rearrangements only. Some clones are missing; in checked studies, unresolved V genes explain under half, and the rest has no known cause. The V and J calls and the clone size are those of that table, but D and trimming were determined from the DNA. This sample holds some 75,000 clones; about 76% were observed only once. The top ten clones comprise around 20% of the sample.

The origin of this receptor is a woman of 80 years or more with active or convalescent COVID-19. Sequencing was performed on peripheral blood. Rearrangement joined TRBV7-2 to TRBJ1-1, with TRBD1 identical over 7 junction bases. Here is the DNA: TGTGCCAGCAGCTTACCACAGGGGTGGACTGAAGCTTTCTTT. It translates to CASSLPQGWTEAFF.